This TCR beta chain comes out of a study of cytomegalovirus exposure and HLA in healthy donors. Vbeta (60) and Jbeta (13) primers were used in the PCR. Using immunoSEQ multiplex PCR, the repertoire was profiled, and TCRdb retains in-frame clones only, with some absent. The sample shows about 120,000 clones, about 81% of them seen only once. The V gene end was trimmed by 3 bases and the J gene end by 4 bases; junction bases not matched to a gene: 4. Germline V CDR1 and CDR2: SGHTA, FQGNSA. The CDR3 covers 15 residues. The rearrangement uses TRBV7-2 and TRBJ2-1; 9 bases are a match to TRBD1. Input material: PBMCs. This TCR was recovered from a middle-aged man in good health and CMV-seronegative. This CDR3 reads CASSFSGTGYNEQFF. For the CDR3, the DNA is TGTGCCAGCAGCTTCTCCGGGACAGGGTACAATGAGCAGTTCTTC.